These T cell receptor beta chains were read from a single sample in a study of blood T cell repertoires in COVID-19. Some clones are missing from TCRdb's copy, which holds only in-frame ones; the method was immunoSEQ multiplex PCR. The table includes hundreds of thousands of clones, roughly 90% detected once. The sample comprised peripheral blood. The receptors were sampled from a woman in her 30s with active or convalescent COVID-19. Each CDR3 is given without its conserved first and last residue. Each record gives: V gene, clone size, J gene, CDR3 protein. Not every row has a clone size; where given, it reads once, few, many or a size class.

v_gene: TRBV3-1/TRBV3-2
abundance: -
j_gene: TRBJ2-2
CDR3aa: ASSQVPSGAPNTGELF

v_gene: TRBV9
abundance: -
j_gene: TRBJ2-7
CDR3aa: ASSVGAGHEQY

v_gene: TRBV4-2
abundance: -
j_gene: TRBJ1-3
CDR3aa: ASSQTGGSGNTIY

v_gene: TRBV7-8
abundance: -
j_gene: TRBJ1-1
CDR3aa: ASIPMRNTEAF

v_gene: TRBV15
abundance: -
j_gene: TRBJ1-4
CDR3aa: ATSGQEKGEKLF

v_gene: TRBV29-1
abundance: -
j_gene: TRBJ2-5
CDR3aa: SVETGYQETQY

v_gene: TRBV4-1
abundance: -
j_gene: TRBJ1-4
CDR3aa: ASSQGGTGELF

v_gene: TRBV9
abundance: -
j_gene: TRBJ1-3
CDR3aa: ASSVGAGNSGNTIY

v_gene: TRBV19
abundance: -
j_gene: TRBJ1-2
CDR3aa: ASTPGTGGAGYT

v_gene: TRBV10-3
abundance: -
j_gene: TRBJ1-3
CDR3aa: AISGGQPGSGNTIY

v_gene: TRBV19
abundance: few
j_gene: TRBJ1-1
CDR3aa: ASSATTGGTEAF

v_gene: TRBV5-5
abundance: few
j_gene: TRBJ2-1
CDR3aa: ASSPEAGALNEQF

v_gene: TRBV19
abundance: -
j_gene: TRBJ2-7
CDR3aa: ASSLHLYTYYEQY

v_gene: TRBV4-1
abundance: -
j_gene: TRBJ2-2
CDR3aa: ASRASASTGELF

v_gene: TRBV18
abundance: -
j_gene: TRBJ1-1
CDR3aa: ASSPNRDSEAF

v_gene: TRBV6-5
abundance: few
j_gene: TRBJ1-1
CDR3aa: ASSRSQGSDTEAF

v_gene: TRBV15
abundance: -
j_gene: TRBJ1-1
CDR3aa: ATSRAGTVNTEAF

v_gene: TRBV30
abundance: -
j_gene: TRBJ2-1
CDR3aa: AWSVGLAGNNEQF

v_gene: TRBV2
abundance: -
j_gene: TRBJ2-7
CDR3aa: ARNTQQTSGGLGEQY

v_gene: TRBV6-5
abundance: -
j_gene: TRBJ2-1
CDR3aa: AWGRGSYNEQF

v_gene: TRBV6-5
abundance: -
j_gene: TRBJ1-3
CDR3aa: ASSSGLSGNTIY

v_gene: TRBV6-5
abundance: -
j_gene: TRBJ1-2
CDR3aa: ASSQGGDYGYT

v_gene: TRBV11-3
abundance: many
j_gene: TRBJ1-2
CDR3aa: ASRKDRVVGGYT

v_gene: TRBV19
abundance: -
j_gene: TRBJ1-1
CDR3aa: ASSLTGNTEAF

v_gene: TRBV5-1
abundance: -
j_gene: TRBJ2-3
CDR3aa: ASKRGAPTDTQY

v_gene: TRBV15
abundance: -
j_gene: TRBJ1-1
CDR3aa: ATSRDLGTGDTEAF

v_gene: TRBV10-2
abundance: few
j_gene: TRBJ1-1
CDR3aa: ASSEFGTGYTEAF

v_gene: TRBV2
abundance: -
j_gene: TRBJ1-1
CDR3aa: ASSRDRAREAF

v_gene: TRBV2
abundance: -
j_gene: TRBJ1-5
CDR3aa: ASSRVLGSQPQH

v_gene: TRBV18
abundance: -
j_gene: TRBJ1-1
CDR3aa: ASSPKTVNTEAF

v_gene: TRBV14
abundance: once
j_gene: TRBJ2-2
CDR3aa: ASRKLGANTGELF

v_gene: TRBV4-1
abundance: -
j_gene: TRBJ2-5
CDR3aa: ASSQKQTSSETQY

v_gene: TRBV19
abundance: few
j_gene: TRBJ1-5
CDR3aa: ASSVGQYSNQPQH

v_gene: TRBV7-2
abundance: -
j_gene: TRBJ2-3
CDR3aa: ASSLVRDLPDTQY

v_gene: TRBV11-3
abundance: once
j_gene: TRBJ2-5
CDR3aa: ASSSGVEETQY

v_gene: TRBV3-1/TRBV3-2
abundance: -
j_gene: TRBJ2-7
CDR3aa: ASSQGGLGGRYEQY

v_gene: TRBV18
abundance: -
j_gene: TRBJ1-2
CDR3aa: ASSPGQVGGYGYT

v_gene: TRBV4-1
abundance: -
j_gene: TRBJ1-3
CDR3aa: ASSQPGQGIGNTIY

v_gene: TRBV5-1
abundance: -
j_gene: TRBJ2-1
CDR3aa: ASSTSGGSYNEQF

v_gene: TRBV7-9
abundance: -
j_gene: TRBJ2-1
CDR3aa: ASSLGAIDEQF

v_gene: TRBV10-3
abundance: -
j_gene: TRBJ1-2
CDR3aa: AISESGQGTIGYT

v_gene: TRBV19
abundance: -
j_gene: TRBJ2-2
CDR3aa: ASSPQGGNTGELF

v_gene: TRBV6-5
abundance: once
j_gene: TRBJ1-1
CDR3aa: ASSYSGGREAF